These T cell receptor beta chains were read from a single sample in a study of blood T cell repertoires in COVID-19. Produced via immunoSEQ multiplex PCR; TCRdb's table is partial and in-frame only. The sample includes around 270,000 clones, approximately 90% of them seen just once. Sequenced: peripheral blood. The receptor source for this set is a middle-aged man with acute or convalescent COVID-19. Each CDR3 is given with its conserved first and last residue. The D gene is left open where the match is weak. A clone size is listed for some rows: how often the clone was seen (once, few, many), or a class if it is expanded.

j_call,clone_size,v_call,d_call,cdr3_aa,cdr3_nt
TRBJ2-7,NA,TRBV5-1,TRBD2,CASSLGWTSSYEQYF,TGCGCCAGCAGCTTGGGTTGGACTAGCTCCTACGAGCAGTACTTC
TRBJ2-2,NA,TRBV4-2,NA,CASSRQEAVLTGGPNTGELFF,TGTGCCAGCAGCCGCCAAGAGGCGGTTCTGACGGGGGGCCCCAACACCGGGGAGCTGTTTTTT
TRBJ2-3,NA,TRBV6-1,TRBD2,CASSEAILAEPTDTQYF,TGTGCCAGCAGTGAAGCGATACTAGCGGAACCCACAGATACGCAGTATTTT
TRBJ1-5,NA,TRBV6-5,NA,CASSGGIGQPQHF,TGTGCCAGTTCGGGAGGGATAGGTCAGCCCCAGCATTTT
TRBJ2-1,NA,TRBV24-1,TRBD2,CATSRTSGDYNEQFF,TGTGCCACCAGCCGGACTAGCGGTGACTACAATGAGCAGTTCTTC
TRBJ2-1,NA,TRBV15,NA,CATSRELEGEQFF,TGTGCCACCAGCAGAGAATTAGAGGGTGAGCAGTTCTTC
TRBJ1-2,NA,TRBV19,TRBD1,CASVDRGGSSGYTF,TGTGCCAGTGTTGACAGGGGCGGTTCGAGTGGCTACACCTTC
TRBJ1-2,NA,TRBV4-1,TRBD1,CASSQGVVGTAAFLGRYTF,TGCGCCAGCAGCCAAGGGGTTGTAGGGACAGCAGCGTTCCTGGGTCGCTACACCTTC
TRBJ1-6,NA,TRBV5-1,NA,CASSLAGSSYNSPLHF,TGCGCCAGCAGCTTGGCCGGGAGCTCCTATAATTCACCCCTCCACTTT
TRBJ2-7,NA,TRBV7-2,NA,CASSAFNYEQYF,TGTGCCAGCAGCGCGTTCAACTACGAGCAGTACTTC
TRBJ1-5,once,TRBV5-1,NA,CASSFSGLNQPQHF,TGCGCCAGCAGCTTTTCAGGGCTCAATCAGCCCCAGCATTTT
TRBJ1-6,NA,TRBV28,TRBD1,CASRGQGDSPLHF,TGTGCCAGCAGGGGACAGGGGGATTCACCCCTCCACTTT
TRBJ1-2,NA,TRBV3-1/TRBV3-2,TRBD1,CASSLPGQTYGYTF,TGTGCCAGCAGCCTCCCGGGACAGACCTATGGCTACACCTTC
TRBJ2-5,once,TRBV9,NA,CASSVASALGRQTQYF,TGTGCCAGCAGCGTAGCGTCAGCACTGGGCAGACAGACCCAGTACTTC
TRBJ2-3,NA,TRBV9,TRBD2,CASSVEPGLAGLEGTDTQYF,TGTGCCAGCAGCGTCGAGCCGGGACTAGCGGGCCTGGAGGGCACAGATACGCAGTATTTT
TRBJ1-1,few,TRBV12-3/TRBV12-4,NA,CASSLKLNTEAFF,TGTGCCAGCAGTTTGAAGCTGAACACTGAAGCTTTCTTT
TRBJ2-2,NA,TRBV7-8,TRBD2,CASSYPSGGKTGELFF,TGTGCCAGCAGCTACCCTAGCGGGGGGAAGACCGGGGAGCTGTTTTTT
TRBJ1-2,NA,TRBV5-4,TRBD1,CASSLGGRDRGYGYTF,TGTGCCAGCAGCTTGGGAGGCCGGGACAGGGGCTATGGCTACACCTTC
TRBJ1-5,NA,TRBV6-6,TRBD1,CASSYRDRGNQPQHF,TGTGCCAGCAGTTACAGGGACAGGGGGAATCAGCCCCAGCATTTT
TRBJ2-7,NA,TRBV2,TRBD1,CADRQGQSYEQYF,TGTGCCGACCGACAGGGACAGTCCTACGAGCAGTACTTC
TRBJ2-3,NA,TRBV3-1/TRBV3-2,NA,CASSQVARGRDTQYF,TGTGCCAGCAGCCAAGTTGCTCGGGGTCGGGATACGCAGTATTTT
TRBJ1-1,NA,TRBV19,NA,CASSTSEAFF,TGTGCCAGTAGTACCTCTGAAGCTTTCTTT
TRBJ2-3,NA,TRBV14,TRBD2,CASSQAGTNTGITQYF,TGTGCCAGCAGCCAAGCCGGGACTAATACCGGAATTACGCAGTATTTT
TRBJ1-6,NA,TRBV29-1,NA,CSVASSSYNSPLHF,TGCAGCGTTGCATCGAGCTCCTATAATTCACCCCTCCACTTT
TRBJ1-4,once,TRBV10-1,TRBD1,CASSGGTGEEKLFF,TGCGCCAGCAGTGGGGGGACAGGGGAAGAAAAACTGTTTTTT
TRBJ2-5,once,TRBV7-8,TRBD1,CASSDLRGMRETQYF,TGTGCCAGCAGCGACCTCAGGGGGATGCGAGAGACCCAGTACTTC
TRBJ2-1,NA,TRBV9,NA,CASSAGMGATESSYNEQFF,TGTGCCAGCAGCGCGGGGATGGGGGCGACTGAAAGCTCCTACAATGAGCAGTTCTTC
TRBJ1-4,NA,TRBV19,NA,CASRGNPTNEKLFF,TGTGCCTCGCGGGGGAACCCAACTAATGAAAAACTGTTTTTT
TRBJ1-5,NA,TRBV19,TRBD1,CASSTWTGNSNQPQHF,TGTGCCAGTAGTACCTGGACAGGCAATAGCAATCAGCCCCAGCATTTT
TRBJ2-2,NA,TRBV6-6,TRBD2,CASRRLAADTGELFF,TGTGCCAGCAGACGACTAGCGGCCGACACCGGGGAGCTGTTTTTT
TRBJ1-1,NA,TRBV6-2/TRBV6-3,NA,CASSYSHGLNTEAFF,TGTGCCAGCAGTTACTCACACGGGTTGAACACTGAAGCTTTCTTT
TRBJ2-2,NA,TRBV5-1,NA,CASSLVQSNTGELFF,TGCGCCAGCAGCTTGGTCCAGTCGAACACCGGGGAGCTGTTTTTT
TRBJ2-5,NA,TRBV18,NA,CASSPPGRKETQYF,TGTGCCAGCTCACCACCGGGCCGCAAAGAGACCCAGTACTTC
TRBJ1-2,NA,TRBV12-5,TRBD1,CASGLTPKGPGGDNYGYTF,TGTGCTAGTGGTTTGACCCCTAAGGGACCAGGGGGCGACAACTATGGCTACACCTTC
TRBJ1-3,few,TRBV9,TRBD1,CASSVEGGGGNTIYF,TGTGCCAGCAGCGTAGAAGGGGGCGGTGGAAACACCATATATTTT
TRBJ1-1,once,TRBV29-1,TRBD1,CSETGIDTEAFF,TGCAGCGAGACAGGGATCGACACTGAAGCTTTCTTT
TRBJ2-3,NA,TRBV7-2,TRBD1,CASCRTGGRDTQYF,TGTGCCAGCTGCCGGACAGGGGGGAGAGATACGCAGTATTTT
TRBJ2-2,NA,TRBV7-2,NA,CASSLLYSTGELFF,TGTGCCAGCAGCTTATTGTATTCCACCGGGGAGCTGTTTTTT
TRBJ2-1,NA,TRBV9,TRBD2,CASSGPGGDTYNEQFF,TGTGCCAGCAGCGGTCCGGGGGGGGACACCTACAATGAGCAGTTCTTC
TRBJ2-1,NA,TRBV12-5,NA,CASGLQPEQFF,TGTGCTAGTGGTTTACAGCCGGAGCAGTTCTTC
TRBJ2-3,NA,TRBV19,NA,CASSPGPNRVTDTQYF,TGTGCCAGTAGTCCAGGGCCCAACAGGGTGACAGATACGCAGTATTTT